This TCR beta chain was profiled in a study of neurological immune-mediated disorders. Whole-study findings and limits: Phylogenetic grouping placed 18 of 34 multiple sclerosis patients' repertoires in one related-CDR3 cluster, a possible signature.

This clonotype was observed many times. Its specificity is unknown. V lost 8 bases, J lost 3 bases, and 4 bases stayed unmatched. Germline V CDR1 and CDR2: SGHTA, FQGNSA. The CDR3 totals 13 residues. Via MiXCR, TCRdb re-called the 5' RACE reads, giving one row per CDR3 protein. The sample contains under 25,000 distinct CDR3 sequences, around 2.5% of which appear only once. This clonotype originated in a young woman with multiple sclerosis. The rearrangement links TRBV7-2 to TRBJ1-5; 7 bases match TRBD1. The material sequenced was PBMCs. CDR3 sequence reads: CASATGINQPQHF. The CDR3 DNA sequence: TGTGCCAGCGCGACAGGGATCAATCAGCCCCAGCATTTT.